These 17 T cell receptor beta chains were sequenced from one sample in a study of CD8 T cells in Susac syndrome. An input of roughly 0.45 to 1 ug of RNA was subjected to reverse transcription using random hexamers. TCRdb itself ran the immunoSEQ multiplex PCR reads through MiXCR, one entry per CDR3 protein. The sample records 150,000 to 180,000 distinct CDR3 sequences, approximately 96% being singletons. Sequenced material: CD8+ T cells from PBMCs. The origin of the receptors is a human donor with multiple sclerosis.

This clonotype occurred once. The rearrangement joins TRBV14 to TRBJ2-3; D may be TRBD1 or TRBD2 (5 bases each). This CDR3 spans 14 amino acids. V gave up 7 bases and J gave up 0 bases, with 11 bases separating them. Germline values: CDR1 SGHDN, CDR2 FVKESK. For the CDR3, the DNA is TGTGCCAGCAATGGGGGACCTAGCACAGATACGCAGTATTTT. It yields the protein CASNGGPSTDTQYF.

The V and J genes are TRBV9 and TRBJ1-5, with 7 bases identical to TRBD1. V shed 0 bases and J 15 bases; nucleotides not matched to a gene: 9. The CDR3 totals 13 residues. CDR1 SGDLS and CDR2 YYNGEE come from the germline V gene. CDR3 DNA sequence: TGTGCCAGCAGCGTAGCCGGGACAGAGCCTCGGCATTTT. Protein: CASSVAGTEPRHF.

This sequence joins TRBV20-1 and TRBJ1-2; weak D call: TRBD1 (6 bases). The V gene's germline CDR1 is DFQATT and CDR2 SNEGSKA (reference sequence). The CDR3 is 14 residues long. The V end was cut by 3 bases, the J end by 8 bases, with 19 bases between. CDR3 sequence (DNA): TGCAGTGCTAGGCCCTTAGAAGCAGGGGTAGGCTACACCTTC. Translating gives CSARPLEAGVGYTF.

The V gene is TRBV6-2 or TRBV6-3, the J gene TRBJ2-7, with D maybe TRBD2 (6 bases). This CDR3 region has 11 residues. CDR1 is MNHEY and CDR2 is SVGEGT in the germline V gene. V lost 6 bases and J 10 bases, leaving 13 bases between the germline ends. In DNA form, the CDR3 reads TGTGCCAGCAGCCTACGGAGGGATCAGTACTTC. It codes for CASSLRRDQYF.

The V call is TRBV18, the J call TRBJ1-1; perhaps TRBD1 as D (6 bases). Germline V lookup: CDR1 KGHSH, CDR2 LQKENI. The CDR3 contains 16 residues. Trimming stripped 6 bases from V and 3 bases from J, with 20 bases between. The DNA of the CDR3 is TGTGCCAGCTCCCCGGAGGTGGGGGCTGGAGACACTGAAGCTTTCTTT. It encodes CASSPEVGAGDTEAFF.

The chain combines TRBV6-4 with TRBJ2-6; D is undetermined. The V gene's germline CDR1 is MRHNA and CDR2 SNTAGT. The germline V and J ends were trimmed by 4 bases and 0 bases, with 10 bases remaining between them. The CDR3 is 16 amino acids. The CDR3 bases are TGTGCCAGCAGTGCAAGGAGTAGCTCTGGGGCCAACGTCCTGACTTTC. Protein product: CASSARSSSGANVLTF.

This rearrangement joins TRBV13 to TRBJ2-1; perhaps D is TRBD1 or TRBD2 (5 bases each). V was clipped by 5 bases and J by 12 bases, with 17 bases between them. Germline-derived CDR1 and CDR2 are PRHDT and FYEKMQ (reference sequence). The CDR3 length is 13 residues. For the CDR3, the DNA is TGTGCCAGCAGCACCGGGACGGCCCGGGGGCAGTTCTTC. This encodes CASSTGTARGQFF.

This clonotype was seen just once. The CDR3 sequence: CSVTRDRGINYGYTF. In DNA, the CDR3 is TGCAGCGTCACGCGGGACAGGGGGATTAACTATGGCTACACCTTC. V gene TRBV29-1 combines with J gene TRBJ1-2, with 11 positions matching TRBD1. Per the germline V gene, CDR1 is SQVTM and CDR2 is ANQGSEA. After removal of 6 bases from V and 1 base from J, the junction contained 7 bases not matched to a gene. The CDR3 is 15 residues long.

The chain uses TRBV15 and TRBJ1-5, with D unresolved. Germline-derived CDR1 and CDR2 are LNHNV and YYDKDF (reference sequence). This CDR3 is 13 amino acids long. Trimming cost V 4 bases and J 0 bases, with 4 bases left between them. CDR3 region: CATSKYSNQPQHF. Written as DNA, the CDR3 is TGTGCCACCAGCAAATATAGCAATCAGCCCCAGCATTTT.

The CDR3: CASSLVGLHNEQFF. CDR3 bases: TGTGCCAGCAGCTTAGTAGGTCTCCACAATGAGCAGTTCTTC. The V call is TRBV7-3, the J call TRBJ2-1; D not resolved. Germline V gene data show CDR1 as SGHTA and CDR2 as FQGTGA. The CDR3 extends over 14 amino acids. The V and J ends lost 2 bases and 5 bases respectively, with 10 bases between them.

V gene TRBV27 combines with J gene TRBJ2-3; D possibly uses TRBD1 or TRBD2 (5 bases each). Per germline, CDR1 MNHEY and CDR2 SMNVEV (reference sequence). CDR3 length: 14 residues. V lost 6 bases and J 6 bases, leaving 16 bases between the germline ends. The CDR3 loop reads CASRPGRPGDTQYF. CDR3 nucleotides: TGTGCCAGCAGGCCGGGGCGGCCGGGGGATACGCAGTATTTT.

The rearrangement uses TRBV9 and TRBJ1-3; 7 bases align to TRBD1. Per the germline V gene, CDR1 is SGDLS and CDR2 is YYNGEE. Trimming cost V 0 bases and J 2 bases; bases outside gene matches: 2. The CDR3 contains 15 residues. CDR3: CASSVDRGPGNTIYF. The CDR3 region has the DNA TGTGCCAGCAGCGTAGATAGGGGGCCTGGAAACACCATATATTTT.

This clonotype was recorded only once. The chain recombines TRBV20-1 with TRBJ2-7; D not resolved. Trimming took off 3 bases at V and 7 bases at J, with 10 bases between the two ends. The V gene's germline CDR1 is DFQATT and CDR2 SNEGSKA (reference sequence). The CDR3 consists of 11 residues. The CDR3 DNA reads TGCAGTGCTAGTCAGGTGGGAGAGCAGTACTTC. Protein sequence: CSASQVGEQYF.

The V and J genes are TRBV7-9 and TRBJ2-1; D is unclear. V lost 4 bases to trimming and J lost 5 bases, with 15 bases between them. CDR1 is SEHNR and CDR2 is FQNEAQ in the germline V gene (reference sequence). The CDR3 runs 15 residues. CDR3 bases: TGTGCCAGCAGCTCGTTCCCCGTGAGAGACAATGAGCAGTTCTTC. Protein sequence: CASSSFPVRDNEQFF.

V gene TRBV7-9 combines with J gene TRBJ1-2, with TRBD1 matching over 8 bases. The germline V gene encodes CDR1 SEHNR and CDR2 FQNEAQ (reference sequence). This CDR3 region has 12 residues. Germline trimming cut 7 bases from V and 6 bases from J; bases unmatched to any gene: 4. This CDR3 is CASTPTGDGYTF. The CDR3, as DNA: TGTGCCAGCACCCCGACAGGGGATGGCTACACCTTC.

This clonotype showed up just once. V is TRBV9 and J is TRBJ2-7; D remains unclear. The ends were cut back, 4 bases at V and 7 bases at J, with 15 bases in the middle. The CDR3 length is 13 residues. Germline-derived CDR1 and CDR2 are SGDLS and YYNGEE. CDR3: CASSRYGPLEQYF. Here the CDR3 DNA reads TGTGCCAGCAGCCGATACGGCCCACTGGAGCAGTACTTC.

The chain's CDR3 is CSVLGKQGEYEKLFF. As DNA, the CDR3 is TGCAGCGTTCTGGGAAAGCAGGGGGAATATGAAAAACTGTTTTTT. This rearrangement joins TRBV29-1 to TRBJ1-4; 7 bases are a match to TRBD1. The CDR3 contains 15 residues. The ends lost 5 bases at V and 6 bases at J; junction bases unmatched: 12. The germline V gene has CDR1 SQVTM and CDR2 ANQGSEA.